A single sample gave rise to the 32 T cell receptor beta chains below, sequenced in a study of CD8 T cells in ankylosing spondylitis. TCRdb redid the calling of the 5' RACE reads with MiXCR, one entry per CDR3 protein. The repertoire includes approximately 200,000 distinct CDR3 sequences, roughly 13% of them detected once, and approximately 15% sits in the top ten. The material sequenced was blood, either unsorted or a sorted T cell fraction (not recorded which). All receptors derive from a male donor with ankylosing spondylitis or in good health (not recorded which).

This CDR3 reads CASSLSAGLNEQYF. In DNA form, the CDR3 reads TGTGCCAGCAGTTTATCGGCCGGGCTGAACGAGCAGTACTTC. The chain joins TRBV27 to TRBJ2-7; D is unresolved. The CDR3 runs 14 residues. V shed 0 bases and J shed 5 bases, with 11 bases lying between them. Germline values: CDR1 MNHEY, CDR2 SMNVEV (reference sequence).

This clonotype was recorded a few times. The chain carries TRBV10-2 and TRBJ2-7; the D is unclear. V was pared by 5 bases and J by 2 bases, with 19 bases between. Germline V gives CDR1 WSHSY, CDR2 SAAADI. The CDR3 is 16 amino acids. Here the CDR3 reads CASSFSAASVTYEQYF. The DNA of the CDR3 is TGCGCCAGCAGTTTTAGTGCGGCATCGGTTACCTACGAGCAGTACTTC.

The genes are TRBV7-9 and TRBJ2-1, with 10 bases identical to TRBD2. The CDR3 consists of 15 residues. The J segment lost 3 bases and the V segment lost 5 bases, leaving 4 bases of the junction unmatched. Germline V gene lookup returns CDR1 SEHNR and CDR2 FQNEAQ (reference sequence). The CDR3 bases are TGTGCCAGCAGCGTTACTAGCGGGATCTACAATGAGCAGTTCTTC. Its protein is CASSVTSGIYNEQFF.

This clonotype was seen a few times. V is TRBV5-5 and J is TRBJ2-3; D unresolved. The CDR3 runs to 16 residues. Trimming left V 5 bases short and J 4 bases short, with 20 bases between. Germline CDR1 reads SGHKS; CDR2 reads YYEKEE (reference sequence). The CDR3: CASSYSRTEESDTQYF. The CDR3 bases are TGTGCCAGCAGTTATTCTAGGACCGAGGAATCAGATACGCAGTATTTT.

This clonotype was seen ten or more times. The rearrangement joins TRBV29-1 to TRBJ2-7, with TRBD1 identical over 9 bases. The germline V gene has CDR1 SQVTM and CDR2 ANQGSEA. The CDR3 is made up of 13 amino acids. The V segment lost 7 bases and the J segment 5 bases; nucleotides outside the gene matches: 9. CDR3 bases: TGCAGCGCTGGACAGGGGCTCTGGAACGAGCAGTACTTC. Protein sequence: CSAGQGLWNEQYF.

V is TRBV11-2 and J is TRBJ1-1; the D gene is possibly TRBD1 (5 bases). CDR3 size: 16 residues. Germline CDR1 and CDR2: SGHAT and FQNNGV. The V gene lost 1 base and the J gene lost 12 bases, with 24 bases spanning the gap. CDR3 protein: CASSLGSRSGTKGTFF. For the CDR3, the DNA is TGTGCCAGCAGCTTAGGGAGTCGCTCAGGGACCAAAGGGACTTTCTTT.

This clonotype was seen a handful of times. This chain joins TRBV21-1 and TRBJ2-5; TRBD1, the table's D call, lacks a check against the DNA. TRBV21-1 is an annotated pseudogene. This CDR3 is 15 amino acids long. For the CDR3, the DNA is TGTGCCAGCAGCAATGGGACAAGATACAAAGAGACCCAGTACTTC. This encodes CASSNGTRYKETQYF.

This clonotype was observed a handful of times. The chain links TRBV12-3 or TRBV12-4 to TRBJ1-2, with a tentative D call TRBD1 (5 bases). The CDR3 is made up of 13 amino acids. V lost 0 bases to trimming and J lost 5 bases, with 7 bases between them. The CDR3 loop is CASSLAEGYGYTF. The CDR3 region has the DNA TGTGCCAGCAGTTTAGCGGAGGGGTATGGCTACACCTTC.

This rearrangement joins TRBV7-9 to TRBJ2-7, with 9 bases fitting TRBD2. The J segment lost 0 bases and the V segment lost 7 bases, leaving 10 bases of the junction unmatched. The CDR3 is 16 amino acids. Germline V gene data show CDR1 as SEHNR and CDR2 as FQNEAQ (reference sequence). For the CDR3, the DNA is TGTGCCAGCATCCCGCGGGGGGGGCCGTCCTCCTACGAGCAGTACTTC. It translates to CASIPRGGPSSYEQYF.

This clonotype showed up just a few times. The chain has TRBV7-2 and TRBJ1-3; no reliable D call. The CDR3 totals 15 residues. Germline V CDR1 and CDR2: SGHTA, FQGNSA. Trimming cost V 4 bases and J 0 bases, with 10 bases left between them. CDR3: CASSSDGSSGNTIYF. The CDR3 DNA reads TGTGCCAGCAGCTCGGACGGTAGCTCTGGAAACACCATATATTTT.

The CDR3 reads CASSFGTDFYGYTF. The CDR3 DNA sequence: TGTGCCAGCAGTTTCGGGACAGACTTCTATGGCTACACCTTC. The chain is built from TRBV12-3 or TRBV12-4 and TRBJ1-2, with 7 bases lining up with TRBD1. V was pared by 3 bases and J by 4 bases, with 5 bases of the junction left unmatched. This CDR3 has 14 amino acids.

CDR3 DNA sequence: TGTGCCAGCAGCCTGTGGACCGCGGCCATGAACACTGAAGCTTTCTTT. Translated: CASSLWTAAMNTEAFF. The chain employs TRBV5-5 and TRBJ1-1; D gene uncertain. Trimming stripped 4 bases from V and 0 bases from J, with 16 bases between. In germline, CDR1 is SGHKS, CDR2 YYEKEE (reference sequence). The CDR3 spans 16 residues.

This clonotype has just a few counts. The CDR3 loop reads CASSQGRTYEAFF. As DNA, the CDR3 is TGCGCCAGCAGCCAAGGAAGGACTTACGAAGCTTTCTTT. V is TRBV4-1 and J is TRBJ1-1; no clear D gene. The CDR3 covers 13 residues. Trimming left V 1 base short and J 8 bases short, with 11 bases between. The germline V gene encodes CDR1 MGHRA and CDR2 YSYEKL.

The CDR3 DNA reads TGTGCCAGCAGTCATGGGACTAGCGGGGAAGGGGAGCAGTACTTC. Its protein is CASSHGTSGEGEQYF. The V call is TRBV27, the J call TRBJ2-7; 13 bases fit TRBD2. Germline V CDR1 and CDR2: MNHEY, SMNVEV (reference sequence). The CDR3 covers 15 residues. V trimming: 5 bases; J trimming: 7 bases; junction bases outside the gene matches: 8.

V gene TRBV9 combines with J gene TRBJ1-1; tentatively, D is TRBD1 (5 bases). The CDR3 length is 13 residues. With 3 bases removed from V and 6 bases from J, the gap between germline ends came to 12 bases. In germline, CDR1 is SGDLS, CDR2 YYNGEE. The CDR3 loop is CASSGGTGPEAFF. DNA for the CDR3: TGTGCCAGCAGCGGGGGCACAGGACCTGAAGCTTTCTTT.

The CDR3 reads CASSLGEATQYF. The CDR3 DNA follows: TGTGCCAGCAGCTTAGGGGAAGCTACCCAGTACTTC. The chain carries TRBV7-9 and TRBJ2-5, with unresolved D. This CDR3 has 12 amino acids. The germline CDR1 and CDR2 sequences are SEHNR and FQNEAQ (reference sequence). Between the trimmed V and J ends, which lost 1 base and 8 bases, there was a span of 8 bases.

This clonotype has ten or more counts. This chain uses TRBV7-8 with TRBJ1-1; TRBD1 might be the D (5 bases). Germline assignment: CDR1 SGHVS and CDR2 FQNEAQ. V lost 1 base and J lost 1, with 13 bases in between. The CDR3 extends over 16 amino acids. The CDR3 coding sequence is TGTGCCAGCAGCTTAGGAGCAGGGAGGTGGAACACTGAAGCTTTCTTT. It encodes CASSLGAGRWNTEAFF. The full variable domain, with the rest looked up from reference TRBV7-8 and TRBJ1-1, is GAGVSQSPRYKVAKRGQDVALRCDPISGHVSLFWYQQALGQGPEFLTYFQNEAQLDKSGLPSDRFFAERPEGSVSTLKIQRTQQEDSAVYLCASSLGAGRWNTEAFFGQGTRLTVV.

This clonotype turned up a few times. The rearrangement links TRBV5-1 to TRBJ1-3; TRBD1 might be the D (5 bases). The CDR3 runs to 14 residues. V was clipped by 2 bases and J by 4 bases, with 10 bases between them. Germline loops: CDR1 SGHRS, CDR2 YFSETQ. The CDR3 loop is CASSLTGGGNTIYF. DNA of the CDR3: TGCGCCAGCAGCTTAACCGGGGGAGGAAACACCATATATTTT.

This clonotype was seen more than once but under ten times. This sequence joins TRBV25-1 and TRBJ1-3, with D uncertain. Per germline, CDR1 MGHDK and CDR2 SYGVNS. CDR3 size: 14 residues. Trimming took 6 bases from V and 4 from J, leaving 13 bases between them. The CDR3 nucleotides read TGTGCCAGCAGAGACCCGATAGCCGGAAACACCATATATTTT. This codes for CASRDPIAGNTIYF.

This clonotype appeared a few times. The chain employs TRBV19 and TRBJ1-2; 9 bases align to TRBD1. The CDR3 consists of 13 residues. After removal of 5 bases from V and 4 bases from J, the junction contained 2 bases not matched to a gene. CDR1 and CDR2 from the germline V gene are LNHDA and SQIVND (reference sequence). CDR3 sequence: CASSGTGFYGYTF. CDR3 nucleotide sequence: TGTGCCAGTAGTGGGACAGGGTTCTATGGCTACACCTTC.

V usage is TRBV27 and J usage is TRBJ1-1; D is unresolved. Germline CDR1 and CDR2: MNHEY and SMNVEV (reference sequence). This CDR3 contains 18 residues. The germline V and J ends were trimmed by 0 bases and 1 base, with 18 bases remaining between them. The DNA of the CDR3 is TGTGCCAGCAGTTTATCGCCTCTCCACTTAGCCCAGAACACTGAAGCTTTCTTT. Its protein is CASSLSPLHLAQNTEAFF.

The CDR3 reads CASSAQTGTDNYGYTF. CDR3 nucleotide sequence: TGTGCCAGCAGCGCTCAGACCGGGACGGATAACTATGGCTACACCTTC. The rearrangement links TRBV9 to TRBJ1-2, with a tentative D call TRBD1 (5 bases). The CDR3 covers 16 residues. V shed 3 bases and J shed 1 base, with 16 bases lying between them. Germline-derived CDR1 and CDR2 are SGDLS and YYNGEE.

This clonotype was detected a few times. The chain recombines TRBV12-3 or TRBV12-4 with TRBJ2-5; the D is unclear. This CDR3 is built from 12 residues. V dropped 6 bases and J dropped 7 bases, with 12 bases sitting between them. The CDR3 bases are TGTGCCAGCAGCTTCGAAGTGGGGACCCAGTACTTC. As protein: CASSFEVGTQYF.

The chain employs TRBV5-1 and TRBJ2-2; a weak D match, TRBD1 (7 bases). The germline V and J ends were trimmed by 4 bases and 1 base, with 17 bases remaining between them. The germline V gene encodes CDR1 SGHRS and CDR2 YFSETQ. This CDR3 region has 17 residues. DNA for the CDR3: TGCGCCAGCAGCGTCCCAGGGGGGACGGGGAACACCGGGGAGCTGTTTTTT. It is translated as CASSVPGGTGNTGELFF. The entire variable domain, with the rest obtained from reference TRBV5-1 and TRBJ2-2, is as follows: KAGVTQTPRYLIKTRGQQVTLSCSPISGHRSVSWYQQTPGQGLQFLFEYFSETQRNKGNFPGRFSGRQFSNSRSEMNVSTLELGDSALYLCASSVPGGTGNTGELFFGEGSRLTVL.

J is TRBJ2-1 and V is TRBV20-1; D is unresolved. The V gene lost 5 bases and the J gene lost 5 bases, with 10 bases spanning the gap. CDR1 and CDR2 from the germline V gene are DFQATT and SNEGSKA (reference sequence). There are 12 residues in the CDR3. CDR3 protein: CSALLEHNEQFF. The CDR3 bases are TGCAGTGCTCTCCTCGAGCACAATGAGCAGTTCTTC.

Ten or more counts support this clonotype. The genes are TRBV4-2 and TRBJ2-7, with a possible D match to TRBD2 (6 bases). The CDR3 contains 15 residues. Trimming shortened V by 1 base and J by 2 bases, and 12 bases separated the two germline ends. In germline, CDR1 is LGHNA, CDR2 YNFKEQ. The CDR3 sequence is CASSQVLASTYEQYF. The CDR3 bases are TGTGCCAGCAGCCAAGTGCTAGCGTCCACCTACGAGCAGTACTTC.

The genes are TRBV5-1 and TRBJ2-1, with 8 bases identical to TRBD2. The CDR3 sequence is 15 residues long. Germline V gene data show CDR1 as SGHRS and CDR2 as YFSETQ. Trimming at V came to 0 bases and at J to 8 bases, leaving 7 bases not matched to a gene. CDR3 region: CASSLEAGGDDEQFF. In DNA, the CDR3 is TGCGCCAGCAGCTTGGAGGCGGGGGGTGATGATGAGCAGTTCTTC.

The chain joins TRBV27 to TRBJ1-2; tentatively, D is TRBD1 (5 bases). Trimming shortened V by 2 bases and J by 7 bases, and 14 bases separated the two germline ends. CDR3 length: 14 amino acids. Germline-derived CDR1 and CDR2 are MNHEY and SMNVEV (reference sequence). Written as DNA, the CDR3 is TGTGCCAGCAGTTTAGGCCCCTACAGGCTTGGCTACACCTTC. As protein: CASSLGPYRLGYTF.

This chain uses TRBV7-9 with TRBJ2-7; D gene unclear. The CDR3 contains 14 residues. V was trimmed by 3 bases and J by 2 bases, leaving 11 bases between them. CDR1 and CDR2 from the germline V gene are SEHNR and FQNEAQ (reference sequence). The CDR3 DNA follows: TGTGCCAGCAGCTTGGTGCTGGTCCCCTACGAGCAGTACTTC. This codes for CASSLVLVPYEQYF.

This clonotype was seen many times. CDR3 sequence reads: CASSASGGASDTQYF. The CDR3 bases are TGTGCCAGCAGTGCTAGCGGGGGGGCCTCAGATACGCAGTATTTT. This chain joins TRBV6-4 and TRBJ2-3; 12 bases are a match to TRBD2. The J segment lost 4 bases and the V segment lost 4 bases, leaving 3 bases of the junction unmatched. CDR3 size: 15 residues. CDR1 MRHNA and CDR2 SNTAGT come from the germline V gene.

The CDR3 loop reads CASSPLDGLNTEAFF. The CDR3 bases are TGTGCCAGCAGTCCCTTGGACGGTTTGAACACTGAAGCTTTCTTT. This sequence joins TRBV14 and TRBJ1-1; D not certain. The CDR3 extends over 15 amino acids. Germline CDR1 reads SGHDN; CDR2 reads FVKESK. Deletions cut 6 bases from V and 0 bases from J, with 14 bases between.

The chain joins TRBV6-4 to TRBJ2-7, with 7 bases lining up with TRBD2. This CDR3 has 14 residues. The ends lost 3 bases at V and 3 bases at J; junction bases unmatched: 5. Germline V gives CDR1 MRHNA, CDR2 SNTAGT. The CDR3 coding sequence is TGTGCCAGCAGTGAGGGAGGGATTGGCTACGAGCAGTACTTC. Encoded protein: CASSEGGIGYEQYF.